Below are 26 T cell receptor beta chains sequenced from a single sample in a study of T cell changes during pregnancy in multiple sclerosis. The data were produced by immunoSEQ multiplex PCR, yet TCRdb's version contains in-frame clones alone and is incomplete. The sample has tens of thousands of clones; 92% are singletons. The sequencing used peripheral blood, collected before pregnancy. These TCRs come from a female donor with multiple sclerosis, enrolled in a pregnancy study.

As for this clone: Other DNA sequences in this specimen translate into the identical CDR3. The genes are TRBV7-9 and TRBJ2-1; the D is unclear. The CDR3 has 13 amino acids. Germline CDR1 and CDR2: SEHNR and FQNEAQ (reference sequence). V lost 5 bases and J 0 bases, leaving 5 bases between the germline ends. CDR3 sequence (DNA): TGTGCCAGCAGCCTCGGCTCCTACAATGAGCAGTTCTTC. This translates into CASSLGSYNEQFF.

On this clone: Germline and junction disagree at one end, which may indicate a read error. The chain links TRBV30 to TRBJ1-2; D is unclear. Germline V gene data show CDR1 as GTSNPN and CDR2 as SVGIG (reference sequence). CDR3 length: 12 amino acids. The CDR3 nucleotides read TGTGCCGGGAGGAGCGGTGGAGATGGCTACACCTTC. Amino acids: CAGRSGGDGYTF. The variable domain in full, completed from reference TRBV30 and TRBJ1-2, reads SQTIHQWPATLVQPVGSPLSLECTVEGTSNPNLYWYRQAAGRGLQLLFYSVGIGQISSEVPQNLSASRPQDRQFILSSKKLLLSDSGFYLCAGRSGGDGYTFGSGTRLTVV.

This chain connects TRBV15 to TRBJ2-1; TRBD2 is a possible D gene (5 bases). The length of the CDR3 is 16 residues. The V gene lost 0 bases and the J gene lost 2 bases, with 11 bases spanning the gap. Germline V lookup: CDR1 LNHNV, CDR2 YYDKDF (reference sequence). Written as DNA, the CDR3 is TGTGCCACCAGCAGAGAGGGGAGTAGGGCCTACAATGAGCAGTTCTTC. Translating gives CATSREGSRAYNEQFF.

The CDR3 sequence: CSVRGGGQNTQYF. CDR3 sequence (DNA): TGCAGCGTCCGGGGCGGGGGTCAAAATACGCAGTATTTT. The chain couples TRBV29-1 to TRBJ2-3; TRBD2 matches 7 bases. The CDR3 has 13 amino acids. J was trimmed by 7 bases and V by 6 bases; bases with no gene match: 10. Looked up from germline, CDR1 is SQVTM and CDR2 is ANQGSEA.

The rearrangement uses TRBV19 and TRBJ1-1, with 8 bases aligning to TRBD1. Germline-derived CDR1 and CDR2 are LNHDA and SQIVND (reference sequence). With 1 base clipped from V and 4 bases from J, the junction kept 8 bases outside the gene matches. The CDR3 extends over 16 amino acids. The CDR3 loop is CASSIVEDRESTEAFF. The CDR3 DNA reads as TGTGCCAGTAGTATAGTAGAGGACAGGGAGTCCACTGAAGCTTTCTTT.

This chain joins TRBV5-4 and TRBJ1-1; D gene ambiguous. The CDR3 is 13 residues long. Trimming stripped 1 base from V and 11 bases from J, with 15 bases between. The germline V gene has CDR1 SGHNT and CDR2 YYREEE (reference sequence). The CDR3 nucleotides read TGTGCCAGCAGCTTGTCGGGCGGGCTTCTTGCTTTCTTT. Its protein is CASSLSGGLLAFF. Supplemented by reference TRBV5-4 and TRBJ1-1, the full variable domain reads ETGVTQSPTHLIKTRGQQVTLRCSSQSGHNTVSWYQQALGQGPQFIFQYYREEENGRGNFPPRFSGLQFPNYSSELNVNALELDDSALYLCASSLSGGLLAFFGQGTRLTVV.

A few counts support this clone. The chain has TRBV14 and TRBJ2-1; 9 bases align to TRBD1. Germline CDR1 is SGHDN and CDR2 is FVKESK. The V gene end was trimmed by 4 bases and the J gene end by 8 bases; junction bases not matched to a gene: 9. CDR3 length: 15 residues. The CDR3 DNA reads as TGTGCCAGCAGCCTGGGACAGGGAGGGTTCGATGAGCAGTTCTTC. Its translation is CASSLGQGGFDEQFF.

The rearrangement joins TRBV4-3 to TRBJ2-1; 9 nucleotides match TRBD1. The germline CDR1 and CDR2 sequences are LGHNA and YSLEER. With V trimmed by 0 bases and J by 9 bases, 6 bases remained unmatched. This CDR3 has 15 amino acids. CDR3 nucleotide sequence: TGCGCCAGCAGCCAAGATACAGGGGGCTGGGGTGAGCAGTTCTTC. Amino acids: CASSQDTGGWGEQFF.

The chain carries TRBV5-1 and TRBJ1-2; TRBD1 agrees at 7 bases. This CDR3 is 15 amino acids long. J gave up 2 bases and V 0 bases, and 4 bases lay outside the gene matches. Germline CDR1 reads SGHRS; CDR2 reads YFSETQ. This CDR3 reads CASSLGGQSNYGYTF. CDR3 sequence (DNA): TGCGCCAGCAGCTTGGGGGGACAGAGCAACTATGGCTACACCTTC.

The chain uses TRBV19 and TRBJ2-7; 8 bases align to TRBD1. From germline, CDR1 is LNHDA and CDR2 SQIVND (reference sequence). The CDR3 has 17 amino acids. V shed 10 bases and J 2 bases; nucleotides not matched to a gene: 19. CDR3 sequence: CATGGPGGQLIPYEQYF. DNA for the CDR3: TGTGCCACCGGGGGTCCAGGGGGCCAGTTGATTCCCTACGAGCAGTACTTC. Full variable domain (remainder filled in from reference TRBV19 and TRBJ2-7): DGGITQSPKYLFRKEGQNVTLSCEQNLNHDAMYWYRQDPGQGLRLIYYSQIVNDFQKGDIAEGYSVSREKKESFPLTVTSAQKNPTAFYLCATGGPGGQLIPYEQYFGPGTRLTVT.

The chain has TRBV7-6 and TRBJ1-5, with TRBD1 matching over 9 bases. CDR3 length equals 14 residues. Trimming cost V 2 bases and J 9 bases; bases outside gene matches: 5. Germline CDR1 and CDR2: SGHVS and FNYEAQ. DNA for the CDR3: TGTGCCAGCAGCTTAACAGGGGGCGCCGGGCCCCAGCATTTT. Translating it yields CASSLTGGAGPQHF.

The chain is built from TRBV13 and TRBJ2-1, with D perhaps matching TRBD2 (6 bases). The CDR3 contains 17 residues. Germline V gene data show CDR1 as PRHDT and CDR2 as FYEKMQ (reference sequence). V was pared by 5 bases and J by 5 bases, with 22 bases between. CDR3 sequence: CASSPQRGSGENNEQFF. The CDR3 DNA follows: TGTGCCAGCAGCCCCCAGAGGGGTAGCGGAGAGAACAATGAGCAGTTCTTC.

This clone was observed once. This chain uses TRBV5-6 with TRBJ1-5; TRBD1 matches at 7 bases. Germline loops: CDR1 SGHDT, CDR2 YYEEEE. V was clipped by 4 bases and J by 7 bases; unmatched bases: 11. The CDR3 covers 15 residues. CDR3 in amino acids: CASSKRQGVLQPQHF. The CDR3 DNA reads as TGTGCCAGCAGCAAAAGACAGGGCGTACTGCAGCCCCAGCATTTT.

The V gene is TRBV19, the J gene TRBJ1-2; 7 bases map to TRBD1. Germline-derived CDR1 and CDR2 are LNHDA and SQIVND (reference sequence). The CDR3 length is 18 residues. J gave up 2 bases and V 4 bases, and 16 bases lay outside the gene matches. CDR3 nucleotide sequence: TGTGCCAGTAGTACGCCCTTCAAACAGGGGCCTTGGAACTATGGCTACACCTTC. Translating it yields CASSTPFKQGPWNYGYTF.

The chain links TRBV27 to TRBJ1-5; D perhaps matches TRBD1 (5 bases). The CDR3 is 16 residues long. In germline, CDR1 is MNHEY, CDR2 SMNVEV (reference sequence). Trimming cost V 0 bases and J 4 bases, with 13 bases left between them. The CDR3 here is CASSLSPQGLNQPQHF. CDR3 coding DNA: TGTGCCAGCAGTTTATCGCCCCAGGGTTTGAATCAGCCCCAGCATTTT.

The V and J genes are TRBV2 and TRBJ2-5; TRBD1 matches at 11 bases. This CDR3 has 13 residues. The germline V gene has CDR1 SNHLY and CDR2 FYNNEI. Losses at the gene ends were 9 bases for V and 6 bases for J; bases not matched to a gene: 6. The CDR3 DNA sequence: TGTGCCAGGGGACAGGGGGGTATTAAGACCCAGTACTTC. Its translation is CARGQGGIKTQYF.

The V and J genes are TRBV2 and TRBJ1-5; D unresolved. The V gene's germline CDR1 is SNHLY and CDR2 FYNNEI. The CDR3 is 14 amino acids. Between the trimmed V and J ends, which lost 2 bases and 4 bases, there was a span of 9 bases. CDR3 nucleotides: TGTGCCAGCAGTGAATGGGAGGAAAATCAGCCCCAGCATTTT. It translates to CASSEWEENQPQHF.

This clone was recorded a few times. V gene TRBV10-1 combines with J gene TRBJ2-1; 16 bases are a match to TRBD2. The CDR3 is made up of 15 amino acids. The germline gives CDR1 WNHNN, CDR2 SYGVQD (reference sequence). After removal of 6 bases from V and 10 bases from J, the junction contained 6 bases not matched to a gene. CDR3 in amino acids: CASRGLAGGTREQFF. In nucleotides, the CDR3 is TGCGCCAGCAGGGGACTAGCGGGAGGGACCAGGGAGCAGTTCTTC.

The chain combines TRBV27 with TRBJ1-1, with 10 bases matching TRBD1. This CDR3 spans 13 amino acids. The J segment lost 11 bases and the V segment lost 3 bases, leaving 6 bases of the junction unmatched. Germline V gives CDR1 MNHEY, CDR2 SMNVEV (reference sequence). The CDR3 is CASSFRQGAGAFF. CDR3 bases: TGTGCCAGCAGTTTTCGACAGGGGGCCGGGGCTTTCTTT.

The chain is built from TRBV29-1 and TRBJ2-1, with D tentatively TRBD1 (6 bases). The CDR3 spans 14 residues. The V and J ends lost 7 bases and 0 bases respectively, with 13 bases between them. Per germline, CDR1 SQVTM and CDR2 ANQGSEA. The CDR3 reads CSGDRTGSYNEQFF. The DNA of the CDR3 is TGCAGCGGCGACAGGACCGGCTCCTACAATGAGCAGTTCTTC.

CDR3 region: CASSPRGLYEQYF. In DNA form, the CDR3 reads TGTGCCAGCAGTCCCCGGGGACTATACGAGCAGTACTTC. The rearrangement joins TRBV27 to TRBJ2-7; 7 nucleotides match TRBD2. The germline V gene has CDR1 MNHEY and CDR2 SMNVEV (reference sequence). J lost 4 bases, V lost 5 bases, and 5 bases had no gene match. The CDR3 has 13 amino acids.

Turning to this clone: A junction end diverges from the germline sequence, so it may reflect a read error. The chain carries TRBV6-1 and TRBJ2-7; 7 bases agree with TRBD1. CDR1 MNHNS and CDR2 SASEGT come from the germline V gene. The CDR3 spans 14 residues. CDR3 residues: CASSVVTGSFEQYF. CDR3 coding DNA: TGTGCCAGCAGTGTTGTGACAGGGTCCTTCGAGCAGTACTTC.

This clone has a handful of counts. The V call is TRBV9, the J call TRBJ1-1; D is undetermined. Trimming removed 10 bases from V and 5 bases from J, with 9 bases in between. This CDR3 contains 10 residues. Germline-derived CDR1 and CDR2 are SGDLS and YYNGEE. In DNA form, the CDR3 reads TGTGCCTCGAGAAGAACTGAAGCTTTCTTT. Protein sequence: CASRRTEAFF.

This chain joins TRBV5-4 and TRBJ1-1, with 7 bases lining up with TRBD1. The CDR3 loop spans 13 amino acids. J lost 4 bases, V lost 0 bases, and 0 bases had no gene match. Germline V gene lookup returns CDR1 SGHNT and CDR2 YYREEE (reference sequence). CDR3 DNA: TGTGCCAGCAGCTTGGACAGGGGCACTGAAGCTTTCTTT. Its translation: CASSLDRGTEAFF.

This clone showed up many times. V usage is TRBV9 and J usage is TRBJ2-1, with D possibly TRBD2 on 5 matching bases. The CDR3 has 13 amino acids. CDR1 SGDLS and CDR2 YYNGEE come from the germline V gene. Trimming removed 3 bases from V and 9 bases from J, with 13 bases in between. The CDR3 nucleotides read TGTGCCAGCAGCGGAGCGGTAACGGGTGAGCAGTTCTTC. Translated: CASSGAVTGEQFF.

The V call is TRBV18, the J call TRBJ2-7; TRBD2 agrees at 16 bases. The CDR3 covers 18 residues. V shed 4 bases and J 5 bases; nucleotides not matched to a gene: 11. The V gene's germline CDR1 is KGHSH and CDR2 LQKENI. The CDR3 sequence is CASSLSPGLAGGPNEQYF. The CDR3 DNA reads as TGTGCCAGCTCACTTTCCCCGGGACTAGCGGGAGGGCCGAACGAGCAGTACTTC.